This TCR beta chain was sequenced during a study of identical twins (dated by TCRdb to the mid-2010s). Regarding the research as a whole: The study deep-sequenced TCR alpha and beta repertoires from monozygotic twins, unrelated adults of various ages and cord blood to test whether fetal clonotypes persist. Replicate twin experiments were performed at different times using different library preparation protocols to rule out contamination.

Every donor was a healthy Caucasian. The twin cohort comprised three pairs of female monozygotic twins, all aged about 18 to 29 years. CD4+ and CD8+ T cell populations were isolated with positive isolation kits from Invitrogen. The method was 5' RACE. The sequencer was an Illumina HiSeq 2000. Template switching added a universal primer binding site, and the final cDNA carried a unique molecular identifier that allowed TCR cDNA molecules to be counted accurately. Specific primers in the conserved constant-segment region were used to synthesize first-strand cDNA for TCR alpha and beta chains. To control for contamination, each cDNA library was double barcoded with a SMART-Mk sample barcode plus Illumina barcodes. TruSeq adapter sequences along with Illumina sample barcodes were introduced in two successive PCR steps. The Illumina HiSeq platform was used with custom primers to sequence TCR alpha and beta cDNA libraries. On the study's bioinformatics: Unique molecular identifiers were extracted from raw reads with MiGEC, and CDR3 positions were determined with MiXCR. Recombination models were inferred per individual with the repgenHMM and IGoR tools using an EM algorithm. Shared clonotypes were analyzed with the tcR package in R, and sharing was normalized by the product of cloneset sizes. To study raw recombination free of thymic and clonal selection effects, out-of-frame nonproductive sequences were analyzed. The public reads were reprocessed in TCRdb via fastp at Q25 and MiXCR, keeping in-frame beta chains. When rows share a CDR3 protein, they turn into one entry using the most common DNA and genes. Clone size and V and J calls follow TCRdb, not the original study. This sample is represented by some 460,000 distinct CDR3 sequences; around 14% of them were singletons. 0.52% of the sample rests with the top ten.

Overall study results and their limits: Invariant T cells such as MAIT and iNKT could partly confound zero-insertion analyses, although diverse VJ usage argued against such confounding for most clonotypes. Excess twin sharing in beta out-of-frame sequences was weaker because fewer shared sequences lowered the signal-to-noise ratio. Conclusions relied on cross-sectional statistical analysis, since the same donors could not be followed over many years. Abundant cord blood beta clonotypes had fewer insertions, young adult naive repertoires showed a similar but weaker trend, and memory repertoires showed no such trend. Recombination models systematically underestimated out-of-frame TCR alpha sharing in monozygotic twins but agreed with sharing between unrelated individuals. Compared with coincidental sharing between unrelated individuals, out-of-frame TCR alpha sequences shared between twins had an excess of sequences with low generation probability.

CDR1 SGDLS and CDR2 YYNGEE were looked up in the germline V gene. Clipping removes 2 bases from V and 9 bases from J, with 5 as the unmatched junction base count. Taken from cysteine to phenylalanine, the CDR3 has 13 residues. Kept here is only the CDR3 DNA, which spans 39 bases and is read in frame from base 1. To note about this clonotype: Its antigen is currently not known. Qualities for individual bases were not recorded, and no much larger clone is one base off.

These data also formed part of another study, on yellow fever vaccine responses in identical twins. Taken from the second paper: According to the authors, the vaccine-induced T cell response in identical twins seemed to be partly convergent and partly specific to each individual. In identical twins, the study followed T cell clones that responded to the vaccine with precision.

Recombination joined TRBV9 with TRBJ2-1, with 7 central nucleotides matching TRBD1. The TCR originated in a woman younger than 30 in good health. Sequenced input: CD4+ T cells sorted from blood. The bases are TGTGCCAGCAGCGTTGGACAGGACCGTGAGCAGTTCTTC. It is translated as CASSVGQDREQFF.